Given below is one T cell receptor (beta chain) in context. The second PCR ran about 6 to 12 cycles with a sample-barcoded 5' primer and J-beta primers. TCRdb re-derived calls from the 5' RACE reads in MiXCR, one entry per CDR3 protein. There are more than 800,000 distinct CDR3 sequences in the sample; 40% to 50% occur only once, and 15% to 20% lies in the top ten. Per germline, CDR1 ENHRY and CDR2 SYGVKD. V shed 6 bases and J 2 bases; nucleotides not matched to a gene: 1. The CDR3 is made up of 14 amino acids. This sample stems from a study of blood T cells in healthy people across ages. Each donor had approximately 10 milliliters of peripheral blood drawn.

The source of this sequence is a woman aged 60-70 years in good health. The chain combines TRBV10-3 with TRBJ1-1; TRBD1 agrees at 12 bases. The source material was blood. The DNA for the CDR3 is TGTGCCATCAGGGGACAGGGGGCTAACACTGAAGCTTTCTTT. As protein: CAIRGQGANTEAFF.